A selection of T cell receptor beta chains follows, all from one sample in a study of CD8+ T cells in alopecia areata. The method was immunoSEQ multiplex PCR; TCRdb's version includes in-frame clones alone and lacks a portion of them. The top ten hold roughly 21% of the sample, which has tens of thousands of clones, roughly 46% seen once. The material was CD8+ T cells sorted from blood, obtained at roughly week 38, from a patient treated with tofacitinib. These receptors came from a human donor with alopecia areata. Each CDR3 is given with its conserved first and last residue. A D gene is named only where the DNA matches it firmly. Rows may omit the clone size; those that give it use once, few, many or a size class.

J gene: TRBJ1-4
D gene: TRBD1
clone size: .
V gene: TRBV7-8
CDR3 protein: CASSLDRGSATNEKLFF
CDR3 DNA: TGTGCCAGCAGCTTAGACAGGGGATCTGCAACTAATGAAAAACTGTTTTTT

J gene: TRBJ2-7
D gene: .
clone size: few
V gene: TRBV13
CDR3 protein: CASSSNELTYEQYF
CDR3 DNA: TGTGCCAGCAGCTCAAATGAGCTTACCTACGAGCAGTACTTC

J gene: TRBJ1-1
D gene: .
clone size: many
V gene: TRBV6-5
CDR3 protein: CASSSPSRTEAFF
CDR3 DNA: TGTGCCAGCAGTTCACCATCCCGCACTGAAGCTTTCTTT

J gene: TRBJ2-5
D gene: TRBD2
clone size: few
V gene: TRBV7-7
CDR3 protein: CASSSTSGRDEETQYF
CDR3 DNA: TGTGCCAGCAGCTCGACTAGCGGGAGGGATGAAGAGACCCAGTACTTC

J gene: TRBJ2-1
D gene: .
clone size: few
V gene: TRBV4-2
CDR3 protein: CASSQDAGTYNEQFF
CDR3 DNA: TGTGCCAGCAGCCAAGACGCGGGAACCTACAATGAGCAGTTCTTC

J gene: TRBJ2-1
D gene: .
clone size: few
V gene: TRBV9
CDR3 protein: CASSVYRDGFWEQFF
CDR3 DNA: TGTGCCAGCAGCGTATATCGGGACGGGTTCTGGGAGCAGTTCTTC

J gene: TRBJ2-7
D gene: .
clone size: .
V gene: TRBV10-3
CDR3 protein: CAIRDSEGEQYF
CDR3 DNA: TGTGCCATCAGAGACTCGGAAGGCGAGCAGTACTTC

J gene: TRBJ1-2
D gene: .
clone size: few
V gene: TRBV7-9
CDR3 protein: CASSLGTEAGYTF
CDR3 DNA: TGTGCCAGCAGCTTAGGGACAGAGGCTGGCTACACCTTC

J gene: TRBJ2-1
D gene: TRBD2
clone size: .
V gene: TRBV27
CDR3 protein: CASSTLAGGPVNEQFF
CDR3 DNA: TGTGCCAGCAGCACTCTAGCGGGAGGGCCTGTAAATGAGCAGTTCTTC

J gene: TRBJ2-7
D gene: .
clone size: once
V gene: TRBV4-2
CDR3 protein: CASSQDGGDAYEQYF
CDR3 DNA: TGTGCCAGCAGCCAAGACGGGGGAGATGCCTACGAGCAGTACTTC

J gene: TRBJ1-1
D gene: .
clone size: once
V gene: TRBV19
CDR3 protein: CASKAGPEAFF
CDR3 DNA: TGTGCCAGTAAGGCAGGGCCTGAAGCTTTCTTT

J gene: TRBJ1-1
D gene: TRBD1
clone size: .
V gene: TRBV27
CDR3 protein: CASDGQGYPEAFF
CDR3 DNA: TGTGCCAGCGACGGACAGGGTTACCCTGAAGCTTTCTTT

J gene: TRBJ2-7
D gene: TRBD1
clone size: many
V gene: TRBV7-2
CDR3 protein: CASSFSDREHYEQYF
CDR3 DNA: TGTGCCAGCAGCTTTTCGGACAGGGAACACTACGAGCAGTACTTC